The 29 T cell receptor beta chains below were found in one sample sequenced in a study of T cells in tuberculosis. Specified time point: new active TB diagnosis, blood taken before or within 7 days of starting treatment. Data came from immunoSEQ multiplex PCR; TCRdb stores just in-frame clones and leaves some out. The table shows 30,000 to 40,000 clones, with approximately 93% occurring only once. The specimen was PBMCs, collected at tuberculosis diagnosis. The receptors shown here come from an adult with tuberculosis.

The gene calls are TRBV11-2 and TRBJ1-1; a weak D match, TRBD1 (6 bases). Germline-derived CDR1 and CDR2 are SGHAT and FQNNGV. The CDR3 extends over 15 amino acids. V was clipped by 4 bases and J by 0 bases, with 12 bases between them. In nucleotides, the CDR3 is TGTGCCAGCAGCTATTACGGACAGATGAACACTGAAGCTTTCTTT. As protein: CASSYYGQMNTEAFF. The complete variable domain, with remaining parts taken from reference TRBV11-2 and TRBJ1-1, reads EAGVAQSPRYKIIEKRQSVAFWCNPISGHATLYWYQQILGQGPKLLIQFQNNGVVDDSQLPKDRFSAERLKGVDSTLKIQPAKLEDSAVYLCASSYYGQMNTEAFFGQGTRLTVV.

The chain has TRBV5-1 and TRBJ2-7, with D possibly matching TRBD2 (6 bases). V shed 3 bases and J shed 3 bases, with 16 bases lying between them. From germline, CDR1 is SGHRS and CDR2 YFSETQ. The CDR3 totals 15 residues. In nucleotides, the CDR3 is TGCGCCAGCAGCTCGGACACAAGTAGCGGCTACGAGCAGTACTTC. It encodes CASSSDTSSGYEQYF.

The table lists this clone with a few counts. The chain couples TRBV6-1 to TRBJ2-1, with 12 bases aligning to TRBD2. The CDR3 runs 15 residues. CDR1 is MNHNS and CDR2 is SASEGT in the germline V gene. With V trimmed by 3 bases and J by 10 bases, 7 bases remained unmatched. The CDR3 bases are TGTGCCAGCAGTGATGTCGACGGGACTAGCGGGGAGCAGTTCTTC. It yields the protein CASSDVDGTSGEQFF.

The V call is TRBV11-2, the J call TRBJ1-1; maybe TRBD1 (5 bases). The V gene's germline CDR1 is SGHAT and CDR2 FQNNGV. Trimming took off 1 base at V and 4 bases at J, with 16 bases between the two ends. The CDR3 consists of 16 residues. CDR3 nucleotide sequence: TGTGCCAGCAGCTTAGTGGGGGGAGGGAAAGGCACTGAAGCTTTCTTT. This codes for CASSLVGGGKGTEAFF.

The chain combines TRBV7-2 with TRBJ2-3, with TRBD1 matching over 8 bases. The germline V gene encodes CDR1 SGHTA and CDR2 FQGNSA. J was trimmed by 5 bases and V by 6 bases; bases with no gene match: 10. This CDR3 is 15 amino acids long. The CDR3 loop is CASSEQGVQRDTQYF. CDR3 coding DNA: TGTGCCAGCAGTGAACAGGGGGTTCAACGAGATACGCAGTATTTT.

This chain links TRBV7-8 with TRBJ2-5; 9 positions match TRBD2. The V gene end was trimmed by 6 bases and the J gene end by 2 bases; junction bases not matched to a gene: 4. The CDR3 length is 14 residues. Germline CDR1 is SGHVS and CDR2 is FQNEAQ. CDR3 sequence: CASRLAGQQETQYF. The CDR3 nucleotides read TGTGCCAGCAGGCTAGCGGGGCAACAAGAGACCCAGTACTTC.

This clone was counted a few times. The J gene is TRBJ2-2, the V gene TRBV9; possible D gene TRBD2, 7 bases. The CDR3 loop spans 16 amino acids. The V gene's germline CDR1 is SGDLS and CDR2 YYNGEE. V lost 4 bases, J lost 2 bases, and 15 bases lay in between. The DNA for the CDR3 is TGTGCCAGCAGCCTCGAGGGGGGGTTAAACACCGGGGAGCTGTTTTTT. Translating gives CASSLEGGLNTGELFF.

This chain uses TRBV5-1 with TRBJ1-2; the match to TRBD1 covers 7 bases. The V gene end was trimmed by 0 bases and the J gene end by 5 bases; junction bases not matched to a gene: 4. In germline, CDR1 is SGHRS, CDR2 YFSETQ. This CDR3 is built from 14 residues. This chain's CDR3 is CASSLGTGFYGYTF. The CDR3 coding sequence is TGCGCCAGCAGCTTGGGGACAGGATTTTATGGCTACACCTTC.

The chain links TRBV7-3 to TRBJ2-2; D uncertain. CDR3 length: 13 amino acids. Trimming removed 2 bases from V and 5 bases from J, with 6 bases in between. Germline CDR1 and CDR2: SGHTA and FQGTGA. The CDR3, as DNA: TGTGCCAGCAGCTTAGGGCGTACCGGGGAGCTGTTTTTT. Translating gives CASSLGRTGELFF. The full variable domain, with the rest looked up from reference TRBV7-3 and TRBJ2-2, is GAGVSQTPSNKVTEKGKYVELRCDPISGHTALYWYRQSLGQGPEFLIYFQGTGAADDSGLPNDRFFAVRPEGSVSTLKIQRTERGDSAVYLCASSLGRTGELFFGEGSRLTVL.

V gene TRBV29-1 combines with J gene TRBJ2-1, with D uncertain. V lost 5 bases, J lost 8 bases, and 16 bases lay in between. Looked up from germline, CDR1 is SQVTM and CDR2 is ANQGSEA. The CDR3 is 13 amino acids. CDR3 coding DNA: TGCAGCGTTCCTTGGCTCTCTCGGGATGAGCAGTTCTTC. This encodes CSVPWLSRDEQFF.

This clone was seen a few times. The chain joins TRBV19 to TRBJ1-6; D is possibly TRBD1 (6 bases). The V end lost 11 bases, the J end lost 6 bases, and 14 bases lay between the germline ends. Germline values: CDR1 LNHDA, CDR2 SQIVND (reference sequence). The CDR3 covers 13 residues. The CDR3 loop is CAAKTGSNSPLHF. The CDR3 coding sequence is TGTGCCGCCAAGACAGGTAGTAATTCACCCCTCCACTTT. Complete variable domain (other parts from reference TRBV19 and TRBJ1-6): DGGITQSPKYLFRKEGQNVTLSCEQNLNHDAMYWYRQDPGQGLRLIYYSQIVNDFQKGDIAEGYSVSREKKESFPLTVTSAQKNPTAFYLCAAKTGSNSPLHFGNGTRLTVT.

J is TRBJ2-2 and V is TRBV6-5; weak D call: TRBD2 (5 bases). The CDR3 is 16 residues long. The germline gives CDR1 MNHEY, CDR2 SVGAGI. Trimming removed 2 bases from V and 6 bases from J, with 16 bases in between. The CDR3 coding sequence is TGTGCCAGCAGTTACGCCCTAACTAGTCACCCCGGGGAGCTGTTTTTT. It is translated as CASSYALTSHPGELFF.

The chain is built from TRBV5-4 and TRBJ1-2; 9 nucleotides align to TRBD1. The length of the CDR3 is 15 residues. Germline V CDR1 and CDR2: SGHNT, YYREEE (reference sequence). V trimming: 4 bases; J trimming: 4 bases; junction bases outside the gene matches: 8. DNA of the CDR3: TGTGCCAGCAGCCCCCCGGGACAGGGCCTCTATGGCTACACCTTC. As protein: CASSPPGQGLYGYTF.

This chain connects TRBV21-1 to TRBJ2-2; the table gives TRBD2 as D, unverified against the DNA. TRBV21-1 is shown as a pseudogene. CDR3 length equals 16 residues. CDR3 DNA sequence: TGTGCCAGCAGCAAAGGGACTGGCGTTTGCCCCGGGGAGCTGTTTTTT. It translates to CASSKGTGVCPGELFF.

The rearrangement uses TRBV7-8 and TRBJ2-7; tentatively, D is TRBD2 (6 bases). CDR1 is SGHVS, CDR2 FQNEAQ, per germline. Deletions cut 5 bases from V and 0 bases from J, with 26 bases between. There are 19 residues in the CDR3. CDR3 in DNA: TGTGCCAGCAGCGGAGGCCGAGCTAGCGAAAAACCCTTCTCCTACGAGCAGTACTTC. The encoded protein is CASSGGRASEKPFSYEQYF.

V usage is TRBV27 and J usage is TRBJ2-1, with a tentative D call TRBD2 (5 bases). The CDR3 extends over 14 amino acids. The V end lost 3 bases, the J end lost 2 bases, and 8 bases lay between the germline ends. Germline CDR1 reads MNHEY; CDR2 reads SMNVEV (reference sequence). The CDR3 DNA reads as TGTGCCAGCAGTTTCGGGATCACCTACAATGAGCAGTTCTTC. Translation gives CASSFGITYNEQFF.

The CDR3 DNA reads TGCGCCAGCAGCCAAGAAGGGGGCACTCTTCTAACTGAAGCTTTCTTT. Protein sequence: CASSQEGGTLLTEAFF. This sequence joins TRBV4-1 and TRBJ1-1, with TRBD1 matching over 7 bases. The trim removed 0 bases at V and 5 bases at J, leaving 9 bases unmatched. Germline lookup yields CDR1 MGHRA and CDR2 YSYEKL. This CDR3 region has 16 residues.

The J gene is TRBJ2-7, the V gene TRBV27; 7 bases agree with TRBD2. CDR1 is MNHEY, CDR2 SMNVEV, per germline (reference sequence). V was clipped by 5 bases and J by 1 base; unmatched bases: 8. CDR3 size: 15 residues. CDR3 amino acids: CASSLLKAGSYEQYF. Written as DNA, the CDR3 is TGTGCCAGCAGTCTACTAAAAGCGGGGTCCTACGAGCAGTACTTC.

V usage is TRBV14 and J usage is TRBJ1-1; 7 bases line up with TRBD1. Trimming at V came to 7 bases and at J to 5 bases, leaving 10 bases not matched to a gene. The CDR3 contains 14 residues. Germline V lookup: CDR1 SGHDN, CDR2 FVKESK. CDR3 amino acids: CASTHRGETTEAFF. For the CDR3, the DNA is TGTGCCAGCACCCACAGGGGCGAAACTACTGAAGCTTTCTTT.

The V gene is TRBV30, the J gene TRBJ1-2; D uncertain. Germline loops: CDR1 GTSNPN, CDR2 SVGIG (reference sequence). The CDR3 totals 13 residues. The V end was cut by 0 bases, the J end by 4 bases, with 9 bases between. For the CDR3, the DNA is TGTGCCTGGAGTGTACCGGGTGCCTATGGCTACACCTTC. Its translation: CAWSVPGAYGYTF. Supplemented by reference TRBV30 and TRBJ1-2, the full variable domain reads SQTIHQWPATLVQPVGSPLSLECTVEGTSNPNLYWYRQAAGRGLQLLFYSVGIGQISSEVPQNLSASRPQDRQFILSSKKLLLSDSGFYLCAWSVPGAYGYTFGSGTRLTVV.

This chain uses TRBV5-1 with TRBJ2-1; the match to TRBD1 covers 7 bases. This CDR3 has 15 residues. J lost 0 bases, V lost 4 bases, and 4 bases had no gene match. Germline V gives CDR1 SGHRS, CDR2 YFSETQ. The CDR3 here is CASSGWDSSYNEQFF. For the CDR3, the DNA is TGCGCCAGCAGCGGTTGGGACAGCTCCTACAATGAGCAGTTCTTC.

The V call is TRBV28, the J call TRBJ1-2; a possible D gene is TRBD1 (6 bases). V lost 6 bases, J lost 3 bases, and 14 bases lay in between. The CDR3 sequence is 14 residues long. Per germline, CDR1 MDHEN and CDR2 SYDVKM. The CDR3 sequence: CASRTGALDYGYTF. The CDR3 DNA reads as TGTGCCAGCAGGACAGGCGCCCTTGACTATGGCTACACCTTC.

This clone was observed a few times. The rearrangement joins TRBV18 to TRBJ2-7; 11 positions match TRBD1. The CDR3 runs 13 residues. With V trimmed by 5 bases and J by 9 bases, 6 bases remained unmatched. Germline lookup yields CDR1 KGHSH and CDR2 LQKENI. The CDR3 loop is CASSSGQGDRQYF. CDR3 nucleotide sequence: TGTGCCAGCTCATCGGGACAGGGGGATCGGCAGTACTTC.

This chain connects TRBV7-8 to TRBJ2-7, with 16 bases identical to TRBD2. With V trimmed by 6 bases and J by 4 bases, 6 bases remained unmatched. The CDR3 is 16 residues long. Looked up from germline, CDR1 is SGHVS and CDR2 is FQNEAQ. CDR3 sequence (DNA): TGTGCCAGCAGGGAGGGACTAGCGGGGGGGATGTACGAGCAGTACTTC. Translated, it gives CASREGLAGGMYEQYF.

This chain links TRBV6-1 with TRBJ2-5, with 8 bases that match TRBD1. The CDR3 has 15 residues. V shed 4 bases, J shed 3 bases, and the junction held 7 bases outside the gene matches. Germline V lookup: CDR1 MNHNS, CDR2 SASEGT. The CDR3, as DNA: TGTGCCAGCAGTGGAAGGACAGGGAAAGAAGAGACCCAGTACTTC. This sequence encodes CASSGRTGKEETQYF.

The V call is TRBV15, the J call TRBJ2-7; D is undetermined. The CDR3 contains 14 residues. Trimming removed 0 bases from V and 5 bases from J, with 11 bases in between. The germline CDR1 and CDR2 sequences are LNHNV and YYDKDF (reference sequence). The CDR3 nucleotides are TGTGCCACCAGCAGAGATGGGCAGGTCCACGAGCAGTACTTC. It codes for CATSRDGQVHEQYF.

This chain links TRBV6-1 with TRBJ2-7; D is uncertain. Germline loops: CDR1 MNHNS, CDR2 SASEGT. The V end lost 6 bases, the J end lost 2 bases, and 8 bases lay between the germline ends. The CDR3 has 12 residues. The CDR3 is CASSLEPYEQYF. In DNA, the CDR3 is TGTGCCAGCAGCCTAGAACCCTACGAGCAGTACTTC.

V gene TRBV5-1 combines with J gene TRBJ1-2; 12 bases map to TRBD1. Germline values: CDR1 SGHRS, CDR2 YFSETQ. This CDR3 is built from 16 residues. V lost 5 bases and J lost 3; bases outside the gene matches: 8. The CDR3 bases are TGCGCCAGCAGTCCCGGGACAGGGGGCGAGTACTATGGCTACACCTTC. Protein product: CASSPGTGGEYYGYTF.

This chain joins TRBV27 and TRBJ1-6, with 9 bases aligning to TRBD1. The CDR3 length is 16 residues. CDR1 and CDR2 from the germline V gene are MNHEY and SMNVEV (reference sequence). V trimming: 4 bases; J trimming: 6 bases; junction bases outside the gene matches: 7. The CDR3 sequence is CASSYVGDRVNSPLHF. The DNA of the CDR3 is TGTGCCAGCAGTTATGTCGGGGACAGGGTTAATTCACCCCTCCACTTT.